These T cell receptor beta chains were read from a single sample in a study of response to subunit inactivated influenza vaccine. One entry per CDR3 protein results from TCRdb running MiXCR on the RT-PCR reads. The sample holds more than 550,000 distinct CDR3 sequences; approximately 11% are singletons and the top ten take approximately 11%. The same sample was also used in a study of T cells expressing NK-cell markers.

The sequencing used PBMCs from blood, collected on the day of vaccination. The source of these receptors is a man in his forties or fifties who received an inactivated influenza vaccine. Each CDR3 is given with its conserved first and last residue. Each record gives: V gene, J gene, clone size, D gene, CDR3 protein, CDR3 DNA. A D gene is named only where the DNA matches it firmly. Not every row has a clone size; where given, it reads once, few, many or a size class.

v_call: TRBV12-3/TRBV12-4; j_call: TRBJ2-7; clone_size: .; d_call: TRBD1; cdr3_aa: CASRSGQGAYEQYF; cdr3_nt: TGTGCCAGCAGGTCGGGACAGGGGGCCTACGAGCAGTACTTC
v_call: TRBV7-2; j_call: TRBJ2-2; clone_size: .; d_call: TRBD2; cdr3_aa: CASSLVSGRLNTGELFF; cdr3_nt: TGTGCCAGCAGCTTAGTTAGCGGGAGGCTGAACACCGGGGAGCTGTTTTTT
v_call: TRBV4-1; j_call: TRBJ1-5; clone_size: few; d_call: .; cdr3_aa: CASSQETNQPQHF; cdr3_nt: TGCGCCAGCAGCCAAGAAACCAATCAGCCCCAGCATTTT
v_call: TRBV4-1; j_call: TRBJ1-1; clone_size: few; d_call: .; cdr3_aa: CASSHYILNTEAFF; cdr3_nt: TGCGCCAGCAGCCATTACATCTTGAACACTGAAGCTTTCTTT
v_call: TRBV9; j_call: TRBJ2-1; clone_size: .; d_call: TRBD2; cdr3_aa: CASSVAASLAGGYNEQFF; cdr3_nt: TGTGCCAGCAGCGTGGCCGCATCCCTAGCGGGAGGATACAATGAGCAGTTCTTC
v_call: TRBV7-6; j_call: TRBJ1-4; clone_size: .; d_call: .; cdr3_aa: CASSPSPGAGEKLFF; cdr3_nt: TGTGCCAGCAGTCCCAGCCCCGGAGCGGGAGAAAAACTGTTTTTT
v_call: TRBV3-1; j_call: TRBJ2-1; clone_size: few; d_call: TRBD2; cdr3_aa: CASSPSGYSYNAQFF; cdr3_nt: TGTGCCAGCAGCCCTAGCGGTTACTCCTACAATGCACAGTTCTTC
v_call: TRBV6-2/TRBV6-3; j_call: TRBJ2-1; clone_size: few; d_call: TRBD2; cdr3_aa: CASSIPGLAGVEQFF; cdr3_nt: TGTGCCAGCAGTATACCGGGACTAGCGGGAGTTGAGCAGTTCTTC
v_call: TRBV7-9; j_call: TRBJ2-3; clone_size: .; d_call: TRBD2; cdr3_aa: CASSFQTSADTQYF; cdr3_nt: TGTGCCAGCAGCTTTCAAACTAGCGCAGATACGCAGTATTTT
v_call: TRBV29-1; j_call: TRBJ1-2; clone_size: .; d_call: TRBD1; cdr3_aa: CSVERGTGVYGYTF; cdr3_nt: TGCAGCGTTGAAAGAGGGACAGGGGTGTATGGCTACACCTTC
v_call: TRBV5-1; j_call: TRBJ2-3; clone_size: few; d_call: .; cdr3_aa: CASSLRTNQPDTQYF; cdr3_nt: TGCGCCAGCAGCTTGAGGACAAATCAGCCAGATACGCAGTATTTT
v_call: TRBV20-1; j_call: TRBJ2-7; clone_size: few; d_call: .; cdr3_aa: CSARDSRTYEQYF; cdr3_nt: TGCAGTGCTAGAGATTCACGGACCTACGAGCAGTACTTC
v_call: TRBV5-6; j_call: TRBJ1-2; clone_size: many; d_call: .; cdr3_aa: CASSFGGGGYTF; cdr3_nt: TGTGCCAGCAGCTTTGGAGGAGGCGGCTACACCTTC
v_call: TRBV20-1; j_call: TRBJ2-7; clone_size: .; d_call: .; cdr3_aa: CSVKPPTDSYEQYF; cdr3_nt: TGCAGTGTCAAGCCCCCGACAGACTCCTACGAGCAGTACTTC
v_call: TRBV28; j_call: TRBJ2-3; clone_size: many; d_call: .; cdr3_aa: CASSFPPGQEIGADTQYF; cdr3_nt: TGTGCCAGCAGTTTCCCCCCGGGCCAAGAAATTGGGGCAGATACGCAGTATTTT
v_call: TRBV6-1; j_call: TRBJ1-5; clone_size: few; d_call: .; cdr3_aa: CASRGEGYQPQHF; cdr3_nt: TGTGCCAGCAGGGGGGAGGGCTATCAGCCCCAGCATTTT
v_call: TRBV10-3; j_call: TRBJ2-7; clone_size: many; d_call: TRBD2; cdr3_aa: CAISESGAGGSYEQYF; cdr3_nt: TGTGCCATCAGTGAGTCAGGGGCGGGAGGGTCCTACGAGCAGTACTTC
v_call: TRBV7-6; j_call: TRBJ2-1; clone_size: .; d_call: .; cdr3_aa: CASSLSDNEQFF; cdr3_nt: TGTGCCAGCAGCTTAAGCGACAATGAGCAGTTCTTC
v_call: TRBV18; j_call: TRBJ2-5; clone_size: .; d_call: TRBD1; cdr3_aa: CASSLPGGAETQYF; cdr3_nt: TGTGCCAGCTCACTTCCAGGGGGCGCAGAGACCCAGTACTTC
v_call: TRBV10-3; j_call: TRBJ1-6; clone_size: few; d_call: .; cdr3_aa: CAISEGIANSPLHF; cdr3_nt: TGTGCCATCAGTGAGGGGATCGCTAATTCACCCCTCCACTTT
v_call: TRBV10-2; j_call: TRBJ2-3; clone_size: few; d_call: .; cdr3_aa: CAGGGSQADTQYF; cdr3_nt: TGCGCCGGGGGGGGCAGTCAGGCGGATACGCAGTATTTT
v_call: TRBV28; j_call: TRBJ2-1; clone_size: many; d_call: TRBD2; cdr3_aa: CASSSSGTSGNYNEQFF; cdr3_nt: TGTGCCAGCAGTTCCTCCGGGACTAGCGGGAACTACAATGAGCAGTTCTTC
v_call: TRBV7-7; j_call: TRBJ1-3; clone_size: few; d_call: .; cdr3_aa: CASSSGIGPGNTIYF; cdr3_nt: TGTGCTAGCAGCTCCGGCATAGGCCCTGGAAACACCATATATTTT
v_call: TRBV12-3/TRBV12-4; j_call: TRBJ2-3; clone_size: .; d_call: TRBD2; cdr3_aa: CAISLSLAGTDTQYF; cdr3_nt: TGTGCCATCAGTTTAAGTCTAGCGGGCACAGATACGCAGTATTTT
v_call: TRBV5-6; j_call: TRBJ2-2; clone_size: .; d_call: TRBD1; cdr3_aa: CASSRTGRYTGELFF; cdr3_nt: TGTGCCAGCAGCCGGACAGGGAGATACACCGGGGAGCTGTTTTTT
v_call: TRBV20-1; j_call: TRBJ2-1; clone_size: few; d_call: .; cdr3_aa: CSARGTTYNEQFF; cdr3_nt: TGCAGTGCTAGAGGAACTACCTACAATGAGCAGTTCTTC
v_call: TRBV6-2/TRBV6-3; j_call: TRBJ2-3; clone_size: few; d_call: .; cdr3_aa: CASSSPETRNWSSADTQYF; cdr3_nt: TGTGCCAGCAGTTCTCCAGAGACTAGAAATTGGTCCAGTGCAGATACGCAGTATTTT
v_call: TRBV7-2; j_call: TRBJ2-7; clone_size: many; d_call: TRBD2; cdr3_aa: CASSLGGGGSIYEQYF; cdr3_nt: TGTGCCAGCAGCTTAGGCGGTGGCGGGAGTATCTACGAGCAGTACTTC
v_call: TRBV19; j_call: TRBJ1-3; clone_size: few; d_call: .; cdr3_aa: CASFGSGNTIYF; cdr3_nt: TGTGCCAGTTTTGGGTCCGGAAACACCATATATTTT
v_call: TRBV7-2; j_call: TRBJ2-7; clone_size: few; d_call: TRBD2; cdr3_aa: CASSLRGGGYSYEQYF; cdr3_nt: TGTGCCAGCAGCTTAAGGGGCGGGGGTTACTCCTACGAGCAGTACTTC
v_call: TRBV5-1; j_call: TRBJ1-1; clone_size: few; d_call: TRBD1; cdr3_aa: CASSFTRDSGEAFF; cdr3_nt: TGCGCCAGCAGCTTTACTCGGGACAGCGGTGAAGCTTTCTTT
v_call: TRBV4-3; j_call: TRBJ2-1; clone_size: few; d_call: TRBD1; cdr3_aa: CASSQGIPGGSYNEQFF; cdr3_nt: TGCGCCAGCAGCCAAGGTATCCCAGGGGGCTCCTACAATGAGCAGTTCTTC
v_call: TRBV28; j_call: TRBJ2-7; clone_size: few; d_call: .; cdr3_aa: CASSSTTPTYEQYF; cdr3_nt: TGTGCCAGCAGTTCGACAACTCCGACCTACGAGCAGTACTTC
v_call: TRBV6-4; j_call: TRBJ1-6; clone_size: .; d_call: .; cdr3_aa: CASSLQEGSPLHF; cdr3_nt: TGTGCCAGCAGTCTACAGGAAGGATCACCCCTCCACTTT
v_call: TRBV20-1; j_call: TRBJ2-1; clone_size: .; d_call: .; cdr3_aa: CSATFRNEQFF; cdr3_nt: TGCAGTGCTACATTCAGGAATGAGCAGTTCTTC
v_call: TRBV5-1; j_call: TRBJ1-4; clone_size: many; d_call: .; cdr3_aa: CASSLGAATNEKLFF; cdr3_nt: TGCGCCAGCAGCTTGGGAGCCGCTACTAATGAAAAACTGTTTTTT
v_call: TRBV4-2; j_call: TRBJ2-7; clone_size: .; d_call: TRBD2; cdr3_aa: CASSPLGRGPTAEQYF; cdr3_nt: TGTGCCAGCAGCCCCCTCGGGAGGGGCCCCACCGCCGAGCAGTACTTC
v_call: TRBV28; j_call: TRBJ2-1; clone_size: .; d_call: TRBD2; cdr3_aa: CASILAGGFPNEQFF; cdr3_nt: TGTGCCAGCATTTTAGCGGGGGGTTTCCCTAATGAGCAGTTCTTC
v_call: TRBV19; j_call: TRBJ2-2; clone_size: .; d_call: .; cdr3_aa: CASSRQPGPKTGELFF; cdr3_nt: TGTGCCAGTAGCCGTCAACCGGGACCAAAGACCGGGGAGCTGTTTTTT
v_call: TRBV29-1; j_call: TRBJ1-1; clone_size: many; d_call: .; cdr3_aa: CSVEDPGTTRPGTEAFF; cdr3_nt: TGCAGCGTTGAAGATCCCGGGACAACCAGACCAGGCACTGAAGCTTTCTTT
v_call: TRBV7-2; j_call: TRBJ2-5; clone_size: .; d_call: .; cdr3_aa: CASSSSRYQETQYF; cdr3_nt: TGTGCCAGCAGCTCTTCGCGGTACCAAGAGACCCAGTACTTC
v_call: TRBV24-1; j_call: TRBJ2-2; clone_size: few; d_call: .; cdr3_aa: CATSARGTGHTGELFF; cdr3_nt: TGTGCCACCAGTGCCCGTGGGACGGGCCACACCGGGGAGCTGTTTTTT
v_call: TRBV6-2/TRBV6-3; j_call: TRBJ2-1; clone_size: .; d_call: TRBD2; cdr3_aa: CASSVSGGANNEQFF; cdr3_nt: TGTGCCAGCAGCGTTAGCGGGGGGGCCAACAATGAGCAGTTCTTC
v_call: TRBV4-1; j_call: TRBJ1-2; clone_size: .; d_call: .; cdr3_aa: CASSQDGGLGGYGYTF; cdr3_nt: TGCGCCAGCAGCCAAGATGGAGGTTTGGGAGGCTATGGCTACACCTTC
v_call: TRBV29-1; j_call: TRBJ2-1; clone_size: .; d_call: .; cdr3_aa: CSVRGLGEQFF; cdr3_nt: TGCAGCGTCCGGGGTTTAGGTGAGCAGTTCTTC
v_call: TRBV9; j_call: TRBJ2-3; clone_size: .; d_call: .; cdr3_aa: CASTTTGLRSTDTQYF; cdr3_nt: TGTGCCAGCACCACCACCGGCTTACGGAGCACAGATACGCAGTATTTT
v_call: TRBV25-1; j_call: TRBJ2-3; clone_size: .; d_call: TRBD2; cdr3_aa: CASSVAGGPGDTQYF; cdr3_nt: TGTGCCAGCAGTGTGGCGGGGGGGCCTGGAGATACGCAGTATTTT
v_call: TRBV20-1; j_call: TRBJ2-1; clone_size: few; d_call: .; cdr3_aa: CSVTGASYNEQFF; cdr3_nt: TGCAGTGTTACGGGAGCCTCATACAATGAGCAGTTCTTC